This is a list of T cell receptor beta chains from one sample in a study of cytomegalovirus exposure and HLA in healthy donors. Assay: immunoSEQ multiplex PCR; the TCRdb copy retains only in-frame clones and omits some. The sample has about 140,000 clones, approximately 80% seen once. The source material was PBMCs. The receptors derive from a woman aged 40 to 50 in good health and CMV-seronegative. The CDR3 runs from the conserved cysteine through the conserved F or W. The D gene is left open where the match is weak. Size is omitted from some rows. Given values are once, few, many or a class for expanded clones.

d_call	clone_size	v_call	j_call	cdr3_nt	cdr3_aa
TRBD1	-	TRBV5-4	TRBJ2-1	TGTGCCAGCAGCTTGGTGCTTCAGGGGGCGGGTTCTGAGCAGTTCTTC	CASSLVLQGAGSEQFF
-	-	TRBV28	TRBJ1-1	TGTGCCAGCAGTTTCAGGGGAATGAACACTGAAGCTTTCTTT	CASSFRGMNTEAFF
TRBD1	-	TRBV6-1	TRBJ2-7	TGTGCCAGCAACAGAGGGGGCGCCTCCTACGAGCAGTACTTC	CASNRGGASYEQYF
-	few	TRBV7-8	TRBJ1-2	TGTGCCAGCAGCTTAGACAGAATCCATGGCTACACCTTC	CASSLDRIHGYTF
-	-	TRBV2	TRBJ2-7	TGTGCCAGCAGTGATTCGCAGGCACACCCCTTCTACTTC	CASSDSQAHPFYF
-	-	TRBV6-5	TRBJ1-6	TGTGCCAGCAGTACGTCAGGGAAAGGCAATTCACCCCTCCACTTT	CASSTSGKGNSPLHF
TRBD1	few	TRBV7-2	TRBJ1-2	TGTGCCAGCAGCTCGGACAGGGCTATTGGCTACACCTTC	CASSSDRAIGYTF
TRBD1	-	TRBV18	TRBJ1-2	TGTGCCAGCTCACCGTCGGACAGGCCTTGGGGCTACACCTTC	CASSPSDRPWGYTF
-	-	TRBV7-8	TRBJ1-2	TGTGCCAGCACGACGAACGCTGAGACAGGCTATGGCTACACCTTC	CASTTNAETGYGYTF
-	-	TRBV5-1	TRBJ2-7	TGCGCCAGCAGCCCCGGGGGTTACGAGCAGTACTTC	CASSPGGYEQYF
TRBD2	-	TRBV7-9	TRBJ2-3	TGTGCCAGCCACCGAGCGGGGGGGGCAGATACGCAGTATTTT	CASHRAGGADTQYF
-	-	TRBV5-1	TRBJ1-1	TGCGCCAGCAGCTTGGCAGTAACCATGAACACTGAAGCTTTCTTT	CASSLAVTMNTEAFF
TRBD1	-	TRBV7-6	TRBJ1-4	TGTGCCAGCAGCTTAGCGACAGGGTTTGATGAAAAACTGTTTTTT	CASSLATGFDEKLFF
TRBD2	-	TRBV7-2	TRBJ2-3	TGTGCCAGCAGCTGGGGAGTAGCGGGGGGGGATACGCAGTATTTT	CASSWGVAGGDTQYF
TRBD2	-	TRBV11-2	TRBJ2-3	TGTGCCAGCAGCCAAGGGAGGCTAGCGGGGGCCCGCACAGATACGCAGTATTTT	CASSQGRLAGARTDTQYF
TRBD1	few	TRBV2	TRBJ1-1	TGTGCCAGCAGATGGGGACAGCAGGAACCCTCCGCTTTCTTT	CASRWGQQEPSAFF
-	-	TRBV28	TRBJ1-3	TGTGCCAGCAGTCGACAGTCCTCTGGAAACACCATATATTTT	CASSRQSSGNTIYF
TRBD1	-	TRBV27	TRBJ1-2	TGTGCCAGCAGTTCGACAGGGGGCTATGGCTACACCTTC	CASSSTGGYGYTF
-	-	TRBV5-1	TRBJ1-5	TGCGCCAGCAGCTTTGGGGAGGGAGGCAATCAGCCCCAGCATTTT	CASSFGEGGNQPQHF
-	-	TRBV7-9	TRBJ2-5	TGTGCCAGCAGCTCACAGGACATAGGAGAGACCCAGTACTTC	CASSSQDIGETQYF
-	-	TRBV7-9	TRBJ1-1	TGTGCCAGCAGCTTAGGAATGTGGCAGGGGATTGGTGAAGCTTTCTTT	CASSLGMWQGIGEAFF
-	-	TRBV7-9	TRBJ2-7	TGTGCCAGCAGCCCCATTTGGACAGAAAAGGGCTCCTACGAGCAGTACTTC	CASSPIWTEKGSYEQYF
-	-	TRBV5-1	TRBJ2-7	TGCGCCACCGCGGAGGGGCCTCCATACGAGCAGTACTTC	CATAEGPPYEQYF
-	-	TRBV11-2	TRBJ1-4	TGTGCCAGCAGCCCCAGACAGAGGACTAATGAAAAACTGTTTTTT	CASSPRQRTNEKLFF
-	-	TRBV6-1	TRBJ2-5	TGTGCCAGCAGTGAGGGGGGGCTTGGAGAGACCCAGTACTTC	CASSEGGLGETQYF
TRBD1	-	TRBV6-5	TRBJ2-4	TGTGCCAGCAGTGGGACAGCTAGGGCCAAAAACATTCAGTACTTC	CASSGTARAKNIQYF
TRBD1	-	TRBV6-5	TRBJ2-2	TGTGCCAGCGAAGACAGGGAACGCGCCGGGGAGCTGTTTTTT	CASEDRERAGELFF